This is a list of T cell receptor beta chains from one sample in a study of OX40 agonist ivuxolimab in advanced cancers. The data were produced by immunoSEQ multiplex PCR, yet TCRdb's version contains in-frame clones alone and is incomplete. The sample includes fewer than 40,000 clones, more than 75% of them seen just once. The material was CD4+ or CD8+ T cells sorted from blood, obtained in a trial of the OX40 agonist ivuxolimab. Receptors were obtained from an adult with an advanced solid tumor such as melanoma, head and neck, liver or kidney cancer. Each CDR3 is given with its conserved first and last residue. A D gene is named only where the DNA matches it firmly. Expanded clones are given a class, and other clones once, few, many or no size at all.

TRBV30	TRBJ1-3	once	.	13	CAWSSYSGNTIYF	TGTGCCTGGAGTAGTTATTCTGGAAACACCATATATTTT
TRBV5-6	TRBJ1-5	.	.	16	CASSLAVTGSNQPQHF	TGTGCCAGCAGCTTGGCCGTTACAGGGAGTAATCAGCCCCAGCATTTT
TRBV18	TRBJ2-4	.	.	13	CASSPRVDNLQYF	TGTGCCAGCTCACCACGGGTGGACAACCTCCAGTACTTC
TRBV6-5	TRBJ2-7	.	.	12	CASSYGTKEQYF	TGTGCCAGCAGTTACGGGACAAAAGAGCAGTACTTC
TRBV5-8	TRBJ2-7	once	.	13	CASSVGFSYEQYF	TGTGCCAGCAGCGTGGGGTTTTCCTACGAGCAGTACTTC
TRBV7-9	TRBJ1-2	.	.	13	CASSFSTNYGYTF	TGTGCCAGCAGCTTTTCGACTAACTATGGCTACACCTTC
TRBV2	TRBJ1-1	.	.	12	CASSEMNTEAFF	TGTGCCAGCAGTGAGATGAACACTGAAGCTTTCTTT
TRBV4-1	TRBJ1-1	.	.	15	CASSQGQFMNTEAFF	TGCGCCAGCAGCCAAGGACAGTTTATGAACACTGAAGCTTTCTTT
TRBV9	TRBJ2-7	.	.	16	CASSPSPDLGSHEQYF	TGTGCCAGCAGCCCCTCCCCCGACCTTGGGTCCCACGAGCAGTACTTC
TRBV4-2	TRBJ2-7	.	.	15	CASSQDFGTHYEQYF	TGTGCCAGCAGCCAAGATTTCGGGACCCACTACGAGCAGTACTTC
TRBV19	TRBJ1-1	.	.	14	CASSRGQEGTEAFF	TGTGCCAGTAGCCGGGGGCAGGAAGGAACTGAAGCTTTCTTT
TRBV6-5	TRBJ1-6	.	.	16	CASSSDWSSYNSPLHF	TGTGCCAGCAGTTCGGACTGGAGCTCCTATAATTCACCCCTCCACTTT
TRBV19	TRBJ2-5	.	.	13	CASSVRAQETQYF	TGTGCCAGTAGTGTGAGGGCGCAAGAGACCCAGTACTTC
TRBV27	TRBJ1-1	.	.	14	CASLRGGSVTEAFF	TGTGCCAGCCTTAGGGGGGGCTCTGTAACTGAAGCTTTCTTT
TRBV27	TRBJ2-2	once	.	14	CASSLSLVPGELFF	TGTGCCAGCAGTTTATCCCTAGTGCCCGGGGAGCTGTTTTTT
TRBV6-1	TRBJ2-7	.	.	14	CASSPSPDSYEQYF	TGTGCCAGCAGCCCCTCGCCCGACTCCTACGAGCAGTACTTC
TRBV7-9	TRBJ2-1	.	TRBD1	14	CASSLGDRGDEQFF	TGTGCCAGCAGCTTAGGGGACAGGGGAGATGAGCAGTTCTTC
TRBV4-1	TRBJ2-3	.	.	15	CASSQKISGKDTQYF	TGCGCCAGCAGCCAAAAGATTAGCGGAAAAGATACGCAGTATTTT
TRBV30	TRBJ2-3	.	TRBD1	13	CAWATGGRDTQYF	TGTGCCTGGGCAACAGGGGGAAGGGATACGCAGTATTTT
TRBV11-3	TRBJ1-1	.	.	15	CASSLREGENTEAFF	TGTGCCAGCAGCTTACGTGAAGGTGAGAACACTGAAGCTTTCTTT
TRBV7-9	TRBJ2-3	.	.	15	CASSLERRYTDTQYF	TGTGCCAGCAGCTTAGAAAGGAGGTATACAGATACGCAGTATTTT
TRBV7-9	TRBJ1-1	many	.	14	CASSLGGPEPEAFF	TGTGCCAGCAGCTTAGGAGGGCCGGAACCTGAAGCTTTCTTT
TRBV4-1	TRBJ2-7	.	.	13	CASSHPGSYEQYF	TGCGCCAGCAGCCACCCCGGGTCCTACGAGCAGTACTTC
TRBV27	TRBJ1-2	.	.	17	CASRRSGGAIDNYGYTF	TGTGCCAGCAGAAGGTCGGGCGGGGCGATAGACAACTATGGCTACACCTTC
TRBV19	TRBJ1-1	.	.	15	CASSTQGSGVSEAFF	TGTGCCAGTAGTACCCAGGGCTCGGGGGTTTCCGAAGCTTTCTTT
TRBV7-3	TRBJ1-2	.	.	16	CASSLSRQAANYGYTF	TGTGCCAGCAGCTTAAGTCGACAAGCAGCTAACTATGGCTACACCTTC
TRBV4-3	TRBJ2-3	.	TRBD2	20	CASSQGHLGLAGALTDTQYF	TGCGCCAGCAGCCAGGGCCACCTAGGATTAGCGGGGGCCCTAACAGATACGCAGTATTTT
TRBV28	TRBJ1-5	.	TRBD1	15	CASRPDRGINQPQHF	TGTGCCAGCAGACCAGACAGGGGAATAAATCAGCCCCAGCATTTT
TRBV7-6	TRBJ2-7	.	.	13	CASSLAEAYEQYF	TGTGCCAGCAGCTTAGCCGAGGCCTACGAGCAGTACTTC
TRBV4-1	TRBJ1-1	.	.	14	CASSRGPSDTEAFF	TGCGCCAGCAGCCGAGGGCCTTCCGACACTGAAGCTTTCTTT
TRBV6-5	TRBJ2-2	.	.	15	CASSLDTPNTGELFF	TGTGCCAGCAGTTTGGACACCCCGAACACCGGGGAGCTGTTTTTT
TRBV11-2	TRBJ2-7	.	.	15	CASSLEAQENYEQYF	TGTGCCAGCAGCTTAGAGGCCCAAGAAAACTACGAGCAGTACTTC
TRBV4-1	TRBJ1-1	once	.	14	CASSPGQMNTEAFF	TGCGCCAGCAGCCCTGGACAGATGAACACTGAAGCTTTCTTT
TRBV5-4	TRBJ2-7	.	.	15	CASSPVGGVIYEQYF	TGTGCCAGCAGTCCGGTAGGGGGGGTAATCTACGAGCAGTACTTC
TRBV7-9	TRBJ1-2	medium-sized	.	13	CASSSWRYYGYTF	TGTGCCAGCAGCTCCTGGAGATACTATGGCTACACCTTC
TRBV7-6	TRBJ2-7	.	TRBD2	19	CASSNSGTSGGTILGEQYF	TGTGCCAGCAGCAACTCCGGGACTAGCGGGGGGACCATCCTTGGCGAGCAGTACTTC
TRBV30	TRBJ2-7	.	TRBD1	14	CAWSGQGESYEQYF	TGTGCCTGGAGTGGACAGGGAGAGTCCTACGAGCAGTACTTC
TRBV10-3	TRBJ2-3	.	TRBD2	17	CAISGPSGPKSTDTQYF	TGTGCCATCAGTGGACCTAGCGGGCCCAAAAGCACAGATACGCAGTATTTT
TRBV5-1	TRBJ2-3	.	.	15	CASSLKGEPTDTQYF	TGCGCCAGCAGCTTGAAGGGGGAGCCCACAGATACGCAGTATTTT
TRBV29-1	TRBJ2-5	.	.	13	CSVGDRYQETQYF	TGCAGCGTTGGTGACAGATATCAAGAGACCCAGTACTTC